This is a list of T cell receptor beta chains from one sample in a study of blood T cell repertoires in COVID-19. Profiling relied on immunoSEQ multiplex PCR, and the TCRdb table lists in-frame clones only, not all of them. The sample gives some 190,000 clones, more than 85% of which show up once; 1.1% is in the top ten. Material for sequencing was peripheral blood. The receptors shown here come from a man aged 25 to 40 with acute or convalescent COVID-19. Each CDR3 is given with its conserved first and last residue. Each record gives: CDR3 protein, J gene, D gene, V gene. D genes are given only for firm matches.

CASSIDWREQFF | TRBJ2-1 | NA | TRBV12-3/TRBV12-4
CATSDRAGAGTGGRVEQFF | TRBJ2-1 | TRBD1 | TRBV24-1
CATSRDHRVQHF | TRBJ1-5 | NA | TRBV15
CATRQSNYYGYTF | TRBJ1-2 | NA | TRBV28
CASTLGGTQGEKLFF | TRBJ1-4 | NA | TRBV5-1
CASSGGSPGGEQYF | TRBJ2-7 | NA | TRBV10-1
CASRREGRGNFGEQFF | TRBJ2-1 | TRBD1 | TRBV28
CASSRQVAYEQYF | TRBJ2-7 | NA | TRBV28
CSVVVGYGYTF | TRBJ1-2 | NA | TRBV29-1
CASRAGTSGAGELFF | TRBJ2-2 | TRBD2 | TRBV2
CASSWSNQETQYF | TRBJ2-5 | NA | TRBV7-3
CASRTQGRETQYF | TRBJ2-5 | TRBD1 | TRBV3-1/TRBV3-2
CASSPIPGSNTEAFF | TRBJ1-1 | NA | TRBV18
CASSHHGTSGKITGELFF | TRBJ2-2 | TRBD2 | TRBV19
CASSNQGDPQHF | TRBJ1-5 | TRBD1 | TRBV9
CASKEGSRATNEKLFF | TRBJ1-4 | NA | TRBV5-1
CASSLRDRGDTQYF | TRBJ2-3 | NA | TRBV21-1
CASSPQGSHEQYF | TRBJ2-7 | NA | TRBV7-9
CASRDSPNSPLHF | TRBJ1-6 | NA | TRBV2